This record concerns one T cell receptor beta chain sequence. No cell sorting was done before RNA was extracted from the tissue. Germline V CDR1 and CDR2: SGHRS, YFSETQ. This CDR3 region has 15 residues. Losses at the gene ends were 4 bases for V and 5 bases for J; bases not matched to a gene: 9. A modified ARM-PCR protocol with three rounds of nested PCR amplified TCRbeta. TCRdb recomputed calls from the multiplex PCR reads with MiXCR, one row per CDR3 protein. This table has about 70,000 distinct CDR3 sequences, around 78% appearing once. This sample was included in a study of tumor and adjacent non-tumor tissue in lung cancer. Study-wide background: Histology: 12 adenocarcinoma, a couple of squamous cell carcinoma, 1 small cell lung cancer.

The chain uses TRBV5-1 and TRBJ2-1; 7 bases match TRBD2. Sequenced: lung tumor tissue. The clonotype comes from a man aged 60 to 75 with non-small cell lung cancer. The CDR3 reads CASSLGDGGDNEQFF. The CDR3 DNA reads TGCGCCAGCAGCCTGGGCGATGGGGGGGACAATGAGCAGTTCTTC.